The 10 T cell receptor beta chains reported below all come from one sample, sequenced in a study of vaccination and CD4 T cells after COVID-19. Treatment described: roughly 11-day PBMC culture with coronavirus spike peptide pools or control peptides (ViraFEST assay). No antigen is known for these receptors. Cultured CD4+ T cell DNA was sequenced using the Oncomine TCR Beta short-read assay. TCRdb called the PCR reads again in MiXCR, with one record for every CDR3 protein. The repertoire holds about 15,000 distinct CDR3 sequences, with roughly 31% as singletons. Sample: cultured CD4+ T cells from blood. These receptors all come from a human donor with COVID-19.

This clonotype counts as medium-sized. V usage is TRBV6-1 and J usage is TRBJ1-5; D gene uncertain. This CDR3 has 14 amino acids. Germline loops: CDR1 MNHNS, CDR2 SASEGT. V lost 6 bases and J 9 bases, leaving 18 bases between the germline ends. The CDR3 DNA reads TGTGCCAGCAGCCCTACGGTTAACTTGGGGCCCCAGCATTTT. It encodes CASSPTVNLGPQHF.

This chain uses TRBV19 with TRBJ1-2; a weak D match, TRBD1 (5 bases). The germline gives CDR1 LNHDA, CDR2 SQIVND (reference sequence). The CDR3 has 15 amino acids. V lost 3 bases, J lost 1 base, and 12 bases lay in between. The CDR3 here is CASSIGLDSNYGYTF. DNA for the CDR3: TGTGCCAGTAGTATCGGACTTGACAGTAACTATGGCTACACCTTC.

The CDR3 DNA reads TGTGCCAGCAGCTTAGTACTGAACTATGGCTACACCTTC. Amino acid sequence: CASSLVLNYGYTF. The chain uses TRBV7-9 and TRBJ1-2; no definite D call. V was pared by 1 base and J by 2 bases, with 5 bases between. The CDR3 has 13 amino acids. Germline loops: CDR1 SEHNR, CDR2 FQNEAQ (reference sequence). Full variable domain (remainder filled in from reference TRBV7-9 and TRBJ1-2): DTGVSQNPRHKITKRGQNVTFRCDPISEHNRLYWYRQTLGQGPEFLTYFQNEAQLEKSRLLSDRFSAERPKGSFSTLEIQRTEQGDSAMYLCASSLVLNYGYTFGSGTRLTVV.

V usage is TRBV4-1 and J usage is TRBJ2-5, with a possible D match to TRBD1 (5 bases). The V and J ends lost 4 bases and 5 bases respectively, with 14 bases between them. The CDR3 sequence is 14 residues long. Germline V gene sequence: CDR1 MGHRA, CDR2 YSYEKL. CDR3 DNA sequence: TGCGCCAGCAGCCTAGTTGGGGCTGTCGAGACCCAGTACTTC. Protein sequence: CASSLVGAVETQYF.

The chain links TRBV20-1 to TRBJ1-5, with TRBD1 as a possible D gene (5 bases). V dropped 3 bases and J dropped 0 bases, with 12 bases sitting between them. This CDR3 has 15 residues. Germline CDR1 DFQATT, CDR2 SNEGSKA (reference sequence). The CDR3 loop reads CSASSGASSNQPQHF. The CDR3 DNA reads TGCAGTGCTAGTTCCGGGGCAAGTAGCAATCAGCCCCAGCATTTT.

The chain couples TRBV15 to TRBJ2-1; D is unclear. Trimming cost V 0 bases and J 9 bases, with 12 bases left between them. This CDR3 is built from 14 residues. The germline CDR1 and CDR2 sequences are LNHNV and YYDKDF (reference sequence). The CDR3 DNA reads TGTGCCACCAGCAGAGACCGGGTGCTGTCTGAGCAGTTCTTC. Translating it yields CATSRDRVLSEQFF.

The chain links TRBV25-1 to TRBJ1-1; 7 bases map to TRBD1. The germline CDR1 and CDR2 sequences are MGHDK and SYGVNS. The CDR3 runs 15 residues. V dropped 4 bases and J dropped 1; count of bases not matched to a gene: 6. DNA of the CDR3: TGTGCCAGCAGTGGTCGACAGGGAACGAACACTGAAGCTTTCTTT. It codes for CASSGRQGTNTEAFF. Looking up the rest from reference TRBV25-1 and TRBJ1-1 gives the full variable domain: EADIYQTPRYLVIGTGKKITLECSQTMGHDKMYWYQQDPGMELHLIHYSYGVNSTEKGDLSSESTVSRIRTEHFPLTLESARPSHTSQYLCASSGRQGTNTEAFFGQGTRLTVV.

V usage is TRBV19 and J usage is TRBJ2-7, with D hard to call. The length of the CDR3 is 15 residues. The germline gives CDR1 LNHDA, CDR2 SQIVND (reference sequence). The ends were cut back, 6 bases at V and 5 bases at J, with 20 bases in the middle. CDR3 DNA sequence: TGTGCCAGTAGCTCCCCCCGTGGGAAGGGCAACGAGCAGTACTTC. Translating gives CASSSPRGKGNEQYF.

CDR3 bases: TGCGCCAGCAGCTTGCCGCCACGGGGAGACCAACGATCACCCCTCCACTTT. Translated: CASSLPPRGDQRSPLHF. This chain uses TRBV5-1 with TRBJ1-6; no firm D call. The CDR3 has 17 residues. The germline gives CDR1 SGHRS, CDR2 YFSETQ. Trimming pared 1 base from V and 10 bases from J, leaving 21 bases between.

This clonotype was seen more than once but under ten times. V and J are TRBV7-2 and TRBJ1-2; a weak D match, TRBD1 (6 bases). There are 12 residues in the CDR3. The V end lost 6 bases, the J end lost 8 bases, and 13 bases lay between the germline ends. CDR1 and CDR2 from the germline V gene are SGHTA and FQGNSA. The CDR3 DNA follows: TGTGCCAGCAGGCCGACAGGCGGGGGCTACACCTTC. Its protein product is CASRPTGGGYTF.